This entry lists 23 T cell receptor beta chains sequenced from one sample in a study of cytomegalovirus exposure and HLA in healthy donors. TCRdb keeps only in-frame clones here, not all; method: immunoSEQ multiplex PCR. The data show around 120,000 clones, 88% seen once. The sample taken for sequencing was PBMCs. The receptors were sampled from a man aged 18 to 29 in good health and CMV-seronegative.

The chain combines TRBV10-3 with TRBJ2-1, with D perhaps matching TRBD1 (5 bases). CDR3 length: 12 residues. Trimming removed 5 bases from V and 7 bases from J, with 9 bases in between. Germline CDR1 and CDR2: ENHRY and SYGVKD. The CDR3 region has the DNA TGTGCCATCAGTCCCCAGGGAAATGAGCAGTTCTTC. Translating it yields CAISPQGNEQFF.

This clone was recorded only once. The CDR3 nucleotides read TGTGCCAGCAGCCCCCGGGGGAGGAGCGGCAATCAGCCCCAGCATTTT. Translation gives CASSPRGRSGNQPQHF. The V call is TRBV28, the J call TRBJ1-5; a weak D match, TRBD1 (5 bases). V gave up 6 bases and J gave up 2 bases, with 17 bases separating them. There are 16 residues in the CDR3. Germline V gene lookup returns CDR1 MDHEN and CDR2 SYDVKM.

The chain couples TRBV5-6 to TRBJ2-7, with 13 bases lining up with TRBD2. The trim removed 4 bases at V and 5 bases at J, leaving 18 bases unmatched. Germline CDR1 and CDR2: SGHDT and YYEEEE. The CDR3 is made up of 19 amino acids. This CDR3 is CASSAGLAGVRPRVHEQYF. The CDR3 nucleotides read TGTGCCAGCAGCGCTGGACTAGCGGGGGTGCGACCCCGCGTACACGAGCAGTACTTC.

CDR3 in DNA: TGTGCCACCGACGGGACTTTTCGAGGGGAGCAGTACTTC. This codes for CATDGTFRGEQYF. This chain links TRBV7-9 with TRBJ2-7; D possibly corresponds to TRBD2 (6 bases). This CDR3 is 13 amino acids long. Germline V gene sequence: CDR1 SEHNR, CDR2 FQNEAQ (reference sequence). V was shortened by 10 bases and J by 7 bases, with 20 bases between the two germline ends.

The chain couples TRBV6-5 to TRBJ2-3; D possibly corresponds to TRBD2 (6 bases). V lost 8 bases, J lost 1 base, and 7 bases lay in between. Germline V CDR1 and CDR2: MNHEY, SVGAGI. The CDR3 spans 12 residues. The CDR3 coding sequence is TGTGCCAGCTGGGGGGGCACAGATACGCAGTATTTT. This codes for CASWGGTDTQYF.

V and J are TRBV9 and TRBJ1-6; the match to TRBD1 covers 7 bases. V shed 2 bases and J 8 bases; nucleotides not matched to a gene: 10. The CDR3 sequence is 16 residues long. Germline CDR1 is SGDLS and CDR2 is YYNGEE. The CDR3 nucleotides are TGTGCCAGCAGCGTGTCCGCTGGCAGGGGGGATTCACCCCTCCACTTT. This translates into CASSVSAGRGDSPLHF.

The chain uses TRBV5-1 and TRBJ2-1; D is ambiguous. The CDR3 extends over 18 amino acids. Germline V gene lookup returns CDR1 SGHRS and CDR2 YFSETQ. Trimming took off 0 bases at V and 0 bases at J, with 16 bases between the two ends. CDR3 sequence reads: CASSLGVLAESSYNEQFF. The DNA for the CDR3 is TGCGCCAGCAGCTTGGGAGTCCTGGCGGAGAGCTCCTACAATGAGCAGTTCTTC. The whole variable domain, filled in from reference TRBV5-1 and TRBJ2-1, reads KAGVTQTPRYLIKTRGQQVTLSCSPISGHRSVSWYQQTPGQGLQFLFEYFSETQRNKGNFPGRFSGRQFSNSRSEMNVSTLELGDSALYLCASSLGVLAESSYNEQFFGPGTRLTVL.

V usage is TRBV18 and J usage is TRBJ1-3; possible D gene TRBD1, 6 bases. The CDR3 sequence is 15 residues long. Germline lookup yields CDR1 KGHSH and CDR2 LQKENI. The V end was cut by 3 bases, the J end by 3 bases, with 12 bases between. As DNA, the CDR3 is TGTGCCAGCTCACCTTCAGGGGTTCGTGGAAACACCATATATTTT. As protein: CASSPSGVRGNTIYF.

The V gene is TRBV2, the J gene TRBJ2-1, with 7 bases fitting TRBD2. The CDR3 consists of 13 residues. CDR1 is SNHLY and CDR2 is FYNNEI in the germline V gene. V shed 6 bases and J 5 bases; nucleotides not matched to a gene: 4. The CDR3 is CASRKRDHNEQFF. The CDR3 DNA reads TGTGCCAGCAGGAAGCGGGATCACAATGAGCAGTTCTTC.

This clone has more than one count but fewer than ten. DNA for the CDR3: TGCGCCAGCAGCTTCTTTGCGGGATCAGATACGCAGTATTTT. Protein sequence: CASSFFAGSDTQYF. This sequence joins TRBV5-1 and TRBJ2-3; the D gene is possibly TRBD2 (6 bases). Trimming pared 2 bases from V and 4 bases from J, leaving 11 bases between. The CDR3 totals 14 residues. Germline V gene data show CDR1 as SGHRS and CDR2 as YFSETQ.

The chain employs TRBV28 and TRBJ2-3; D possibly corresponds to TRBD1 (5 bases). Germline V lookup: CDR1 MDHEN, CDR2 SYDVKM. The length of the CDR3 is 14 residues. Between the trimmed V and J ends, which lost 6 bases and 4 bases, there was a span of 14 bases. The CDR3 coding sequence is TGTGCCAGCAGGCTCAGGGTCAACGCAGATACGCAGTATTTT. Protein: CASRLRVNADTQYF.

Only a few counts were recorded for this clone. This sequence joins TRBV1 and TRBJ1-2. TRBV1 is marked as a pseudogene. The CDR3 is 14 amino acids. CDR3 region: CTRIRGGRRYGYTF. CDR3 nucleotide sequence: TGCACCAGGATTCGGGGAGGGCGTCGGTATGGCTACACCTTC.

The chain carries TRBV7-8 and TRBJ1-3, with TRBD1 matching 7 bases. Trimming at V came to 5 bases and at J to 0 bases, leaving 13 bases not matched to a gene. CDR1 and CDR2 from the germline V gene are SGHVS and FQNEAQ. This CDR3 region has 18 residues. CDR3 bases: TGTGCCAGCAGCGGGAGACTACAGGGGACCCACTCTGGAAACACCATATATTTT. Translating it yields CASSGRLQGTHSGNTIYF.

This chain joins TRBV19 and TRBJ2-3, with TRBD2 identical over 7 bases. Germline trimming cut 6 bases from V and 2 bases from J; bases unmatched to any gene: 11. Germline V gene data show CDR1 as LNHDA and CDR2 as SQIVND (reference sequence). The CDR3 contains 16 residues. The CDR3 sequence: CASRRLAKSYTDTQYF. For the CDR3, the DNA is TGTGCCAGTAGGAGACTAGCAAAATCTTACACAGATACGCAGTATTTT. Full variable domain (missing parts from reference TRBV19 and TRBJ2-3): DGGITQSPKYLFRKEGQNVTLSCEQNLNHDAMYWYRQDPGQGLRLIYYSQIVNDFQKGDIAEGYSVSREKKESFPLTVTSAQKNPTAFYLCASRRLAKSYTDTQYFGPGTRLTVL.

V and J are TRBV7-2 and TRBJ2-5, with D unresolved. The germline gives CDR1 SGHTA, CDR2 FQGNSA. CDR3 size: 13 residues. The V gene lost 2 bases and the J gene lost 3 bases, with 7 bases spanning the gap. DNA for the CDR3: TGTGCCAGCAGCTTAATTCGGGAAGAGACCCAGTACTTC. Amino acid sequence: CASSLIREETQYF. Using reference TRBV7-2 and TRBJ2-5 for the parts outside the CDR3, the full variable domain is GAGVSQSPSNKVTEKGKDVELRCDPISGHTALYWYRQSLGQGLEFLIYFQGNSAPDKSGLPSDRFSAERTGGSVSTLTIQRTQQEDSAVYLCASSLIREETQYFGPGTRLLVL.

As for this clone: This same CDR3 is encoded by further DNA sequences in the sample. The chain has TRBV7-2 and TRBJ1-5; D unresolved. V shed 1 base and J shed 0 bases, with 7 bases lying between them. Germline CDR1 reads SGHTA; CDR2 reads FQGNSA. The CDR3 is made up of 15 amino acids. The CDR3 reads CASSLEQDSNQPQHF. In DNA, the CDR3 is TGTGCCAGCAGCTTAGAGCAGGATAGCAATCAGCCCCAGCATTTT.

This chain uses TRBV7-2 with TRBJ1-1; no firm D call. V shed 10 bases and J shed 1 base, with 13 bases lying between them. CDR1 is SGHTA, CDR2 FQGNSA, per germline. CDR3 length: 13 residues. Written as DNA, the CDR3 is TGTGCCACTTCTGGGCAGACGAACACTGAAGCTTTCTTT. Protein: CATSGQTNTEAFF.

This chain links TRBV6-5 with TRBJ1-1, with 8 bases lining up with TRBD1. V shed 6 bases and J 5 bases; nucleotides not matched to a gene: 5. CDR3 length: 13 amino acids. Germline V gene lookup returns CDR1 MNHEY and CDR2 SVGAGI. The DNA of the CDR3 is TGTGCCAGCAGACCCGACAGGGGTACTGAAGCTTTCTTT. Amino acid sequence: CASRPDRGTEAFF.

The genes are TRBV28 and TRBJ2-3; perhaps TRBD2 as D (6 bases). The germline V gene encodes CDR1 MDHEN and CDR2 SYDVKM. V was shortened by 7 bases and J by 3 bases, with 14 bases between the two germline ends. The CDR3 loop spans 14 amino acids. CDR3 loop: CASTWDSLTDTQYF. In nucleotides, the CDR3 is TGTGCCAGCACTTGGGACTCCCTGACAGATACGCAGTATTTT.

The J gene is TRBJ1-5, the V gene TRBV28; D is ambiguous. This CDR3 region has 14 residues. In germline, CDR1 is MDHEN, CDR2 SYDVKM. Trimming shortened V by 3 bases and J by 7 bases, and 13 bases separated the two germline ends. The CDR3 coding sequence is TGTGCCAGCAGTTTTCGGCGGGGTATGCAGCCCCAGCATTTT. It specifies CASSFRRGMQPQHF.

V and J are TRBV19 and TRBJ2-3, with D possibly TRBD1 on 5 matching bases. Per the germline V gene, CDR1 is LNHDA and CDR2 is SQIVND (reference sequence). Trimming left V 1 base short and J 5 bases short, with 13 bases between. The CDR3 is made up of 15 amino acids. The CDR3 region has the DNA TGTGCCAGTAGTATAGTGGGCAGGGTGAGAGATACGCAGTATTTT. Protein: CASSIVGRVRDTQYF.

The chain recombines TRBV4-2 with TRBJ2-5, with D maybe TRBD2 (6 bases). Trimming took 6 bases from V and 5 from J, leaving 13 bases between them. The CDR3 length is 13 residues. Germline V gene data show CDR1 as LGHNA and CDR2 as YNFKEQ. CDR3 sequence (DNA): TGTGCCAGCAGACAGGAGGGCCGGGAGACCCAGTACTTC. Encoded protein: CASRQEGRETQYF.

This clone was seen just once. The chain combines TRBV28 with TRBJ2-2; 7 bases are shared with TRBD1. Germline V CDR1 and CDR2: MDHEN, SYDVKM. The V segment lost 9 bases and the J segment 1 base; nucleotides outside the gene matches: 11. The CDR3 consists of 16 residues. CDR3 DNA: TGTGCCAGTAGGAACGCCGGGACAGAGAACACCGGGGAGCTGTTTTTT. Protein product: CASRNAGTENTGELFF.